This T cell receptor (beta chain) derives from a study of metastatic and nonmetastatic thyroid tumors (dated by TCRdb to 2019 to 2021). Describing the broader study: For patients with malignant and with benign thyroid disease, the researchers compared repertoires between peripheral blood samples and tumor or nodule tissue samples.

This clone was seen only a few times. It has no known antigen specificity. A read error may account for a junction end that differs from germline. What the study reported, not specific to this receptor: TCR beta diversity was reported as significantly higher in malignant tumors than in benign nodules, in both blood and tumor samples.

Library preparation was by PCR. For sequencing, an Illumina HiSeq 4000 was employed. High-throughput sequencing was used to profile the TCR beta-chain CDR3 region of each patient. The source study handled its data this way. The researchers built a classifier to tell apart papillary thyroid cancer patients with distant metastasis, based on CDR3 differences among clinicopathological groups. To measure repertoire diversity the researchers used the Shannon index, while the Morisita-Horn index served to gauge how similar the tumor and blood repertoires were. The public sequencing data were trimmed at Q25 with fastp and processed into clonotypes with MiXCR by TCRdb, which kept only in-frame beta chains. The V and J calls and clone size are TCRdb's, not the authors'. A total of some 55,000 clones appear in this sample, approximately 22% of them only once. The ten largest clonotypes hold about 3.9% of the sample.

No treatment had been received by any patient before thyroid surgery. Using T-cell receptor beta sequencing, the researchers looked back retrospectively at clinical samples from patients, gathered between about 2012 and 2018. Counted from cysteine to phenylalanine, this CDR3 has 20 amino acids. Only the CDR3 region is kept as DNA, spanning 60 bases read in frame from base 1. Reading the germline V gene gives CDR1 MRHNA and CDR2 SNTAGT. The clonotype comes from a female donor with papillary thyroid cancer or a benign thyroid nodule (not recorded which). Some clones in this sample may be carry-over from other donors' samples. The sample comprised blood. The sequence joins TRBV6-4 to TRBJ2-2, and 7 junction bases match TRBD2. The DNA reads as follows: TGTGCCAGCAGTGACTCGTCAATCCTAGCGGTAGGGGATGTCACCGTGGAGCTGTTTTTT. Translated, it reads CASSDSSILAVGDVTVELFF.